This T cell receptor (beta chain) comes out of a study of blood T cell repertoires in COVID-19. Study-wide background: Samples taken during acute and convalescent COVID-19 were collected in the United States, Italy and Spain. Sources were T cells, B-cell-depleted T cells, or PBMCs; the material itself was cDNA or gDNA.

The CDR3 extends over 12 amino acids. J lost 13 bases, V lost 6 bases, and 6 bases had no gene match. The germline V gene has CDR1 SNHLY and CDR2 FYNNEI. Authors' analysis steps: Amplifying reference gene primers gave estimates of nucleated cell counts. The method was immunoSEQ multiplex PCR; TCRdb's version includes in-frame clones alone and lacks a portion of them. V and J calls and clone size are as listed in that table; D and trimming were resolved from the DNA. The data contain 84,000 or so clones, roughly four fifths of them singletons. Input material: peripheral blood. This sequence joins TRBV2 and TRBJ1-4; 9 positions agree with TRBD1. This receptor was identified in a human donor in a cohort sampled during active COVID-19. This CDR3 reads CASRLDRGGLFF. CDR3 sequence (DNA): TGTGCCAGCAGACTGGACAGGGGAGGACTGTTTTTT.